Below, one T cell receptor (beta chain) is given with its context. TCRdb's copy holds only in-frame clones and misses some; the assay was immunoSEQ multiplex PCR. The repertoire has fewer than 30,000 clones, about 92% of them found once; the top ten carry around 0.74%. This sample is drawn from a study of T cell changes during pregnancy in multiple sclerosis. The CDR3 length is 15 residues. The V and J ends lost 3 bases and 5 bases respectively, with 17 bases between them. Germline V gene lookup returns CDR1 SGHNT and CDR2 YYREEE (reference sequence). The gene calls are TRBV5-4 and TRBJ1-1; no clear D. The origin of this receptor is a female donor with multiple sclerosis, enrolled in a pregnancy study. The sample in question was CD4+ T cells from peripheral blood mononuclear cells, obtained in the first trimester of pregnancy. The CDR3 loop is CASSSIWRGHTEAFF. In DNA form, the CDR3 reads TGTGCCAGCAGCTCCATTTGGCGAGGGCATACTGAAGCTTTCTTT.